This entry concerns a single T cell receptor (beta chain). The record originates from a study of blood T cell repertoires in COVID-19. About the study: Acute and convalescent COVID-19 specimens originated in the United States, Italy and Spain. Sample material is recorded as cDNA or gDNA derived from T cells, B-cell-depleted T cells, or PBMCs.

Per the original methods: Amplification with reference gene primers provided the estimates of nucleated cell counts. Generated by immunoSEQ multiplex PCR, the TCRdb table keeps only in-frame clones and is missing some. V and J calls and clone size are copied from that table; D and trimming were computed from the DNA. The sample shows around 160,000 clones, approximately 80% of them seen only once. The CDR3 is 16 amino acids. CDR1 and CDR2 from the germline V gene are MDHEN and SYDVKM. With 7 bases removed from V and 0 bases from J, the gap between germline ends came to 16 bases. The sequencing sample was made of peripheral blood. The rearrangement uses TRBV28 and TRBJ2-4; weak D call: TRBD2 (6 bases). The sequence was collected from a man aged 55 to 70 with active or convalescent COVID-19. The CDR3 coding sequence is TGTGCCAGCACCAATCTGGGGGGAGTAGCCAAAAACATTCAGTACTTC. This codes for CASTNLGGVAKNIQYF.